One sample yielded the 29 T cell receptor beta chains listed below, sequenced in a study of blood T cell repertoires in COVID-19. TCRdb's copy holds only in-frame clones and misses some; the assay was immunoSEQ multiplex PCR. The sample holds some 270,000 clones, around nine tenths seen once. Source material: peripheral blood. The receptors were sampled from a man aged 35-49 years with active or convalescent COVID-19.

V is TRBV5-1 and J is TRBJ2-3, with 10 bases matching TRBD2. The CDR3 totals 16 residues. V gave up 4 bases and J gave up 3 bases; unmatched junction bases: 8. Germline V gene sequence: CDR1 SGHRS, CDR2 YFSETQ. The CDR3 region is CASSPLAGEGTDTQYF. CDR3 in DNA: TGCGCCAGCAGCCCCCTAGCGGGGGAGGGGACAGATACGCAGTATTTT.

The rearrangement uses TRBV5-1 and TRBJ2-1; TRBD1 is a possible D gene (6 bases). V was pared by 4 bases and J by 4 bases, with 15 bases between. There are 15 residues in the CDR3. CDR1 is SGHRS and CDR2 is YFSETQ in the germline V gene. The CDR3 loop reads CASSTQDRVYNEQFF. CDR3 DNA: TGCGCCAGCAGCACCCAGGACAGAGTATACAATGAGCAGTTCTTC.

The rearrangement joins TRBV6-5 to TRBJ2-5; 9 bases match TRBD1. V lost 5 bases, J lost 4 bases, and 5 bases stayed unmatched. Germline CDR1 MNHEY, CDR2 SVGAGI. The CDR3 covers 14 residues. For the CDR3, the DNA is TGTGCCAGCAGTCCCCTGGGACAGGGAGAGACCCAGTACTTC. This encodes CASSPLGQGETQYF.

This sequence joins TRBV15 and TRBJ1-5; no clear D. The CDR3 length is 14 residues. Trimming took 0 bases from V and 0 from J, leaving 3 bases between them. The V gene's germline CDR1 is LNHNV and CDR2 YYDKDF (reference sequence). CDR3 bases: TGTGCCACCAGCAGAGATCATAGCAATCAGCCCCAGCATTTT. This translates into CATSRDHSNQPQHF.

The chain employs TRBV7-2 and TRBJ2-5, with a weak D call TRBD2 (5 bases). CDR3 size: 15 residues. The germline V gene encodes CDR1 SGHTA and CDR2 FQGNSA. With 0 bases removed from V and 4 bases from J, the gap between germline ends came to 12 bases. In DNA form, the CDR3 reads TGTGCCAGCAGCTTAGCGGGGAGAGGTCCAGAGACCCAGTACTTC. Translating it yields CASSLAGRGPETQYF.

The chain employs TRBV27 and TRBJ2-1; 8 bases map to TRBD1. Germline CDR1 reads MNHEY; CDR2 reads SMNVEV (reference sequence). V shed 7 bases, J shed 4 bases, and the junction held 24 bases outside the gene matches. This CDR3 spans 20 amino acids. The chain's CDR3 is CASNPTLRPGTGFRYNEQFF. The CDR3 DNA reads as TGTGCCAGCAATCCCACCCTCCGTCCCGGGACAGGTTTTCGATACAATGAGCAGTTCTTC.

The chain couples TRBV9 to TRBJ2-5; tentatively, D is TRBD2 (6 bases). Per germline, CDR1 SGDLS and CDR2 YYNGEE. The V end was cut by 0 bases, the J end by 2 bases, with 11 bases between. The CDR3 spans 15 residues. The CDR3 DNA reads as TGTGCCAGCAGCGTAGCGGCAGGGAGGCAAGAGACCCAGTACTTC. Translation: CASSVAAGRQETQYF.

The chain is built from TRBV18 and TRBJ1-1, with D unresolved. Per the germline V gene, CDR1 is KGHSH and CDR2 is LQKENI. Deletions cut 6 bases from V and 1 base from J, with 9 bases between. This CDR3 is built from 13 residues. CDR3 loop: CASSAVGNTEAFF. CDR3 DNA: TGTGCCAGCTCTGCGGTGGGGAACACTGAAGCTTTCTTT.

This chain connects TRBV3-1 (or the pseudogene TRBV3-2) to TRBJ2-7, with D tentatively TRBD2 (7 bases). There are 15 residues in the CDR3. V lost 0 bases to trimming and J lost 6 bases, with 15 bases between them. Germline V gene data show CDR1 as LGHDT and CDR2 as YNNKEL (reference sequence). This CDR3 reads CASSQDRGAAFEQYF. The CDR3 bases are TGTGCCAGCAGCCAAGATCGGGGGGCAGCCTTCGAGCAGTACTTC.

This clone has just one count. CDR3 in DNA: TGCGCCAGCAGCTTGGCCGAGGAGGGTAGATACGAGCAGTACTTC. Translation gives CASSLAEEGRYEQYF. This chain joins TRBV5-1 and TRBJ2-7; possibly TRBD2 for D (6 bases). This CDR3 contains 15 residues. Trimming stripped 0 bases from V and 4 bases from J, with 14 bases between. Germline CDR1 and CDR2: SGHRS and YFSETQ.

This rearrangement joins TRBV29-1 to TRBJ1-2; tentative D call: TRBD1 (5 bases). V was cut by 4 bases and J by 8 bases, with 20 bases left in between. Germline CDR1 SQVTM, CDR2 ANQGSEA. The CDR3 consists of 14 residues. CDR3 amino acids: CSVGLFGGLRGYTF. The CDR3 DNA is TGCAGCGTTGGACTTTTTGGGGGGTTGAGGGGCTACACCTTC.

The chain carries TRBV2 and TRBJ1-1; a weak D match, TRBD1 (5 bases). V lost 6 bases to trimming and J lost 3 bases, with 17 bases between them. This CDR3 is 15 amino acids long. Looked up from germline, CDR1 is SNHLY and CDR2 is FYNNEI. Written as DNA, the CDR3 is TGTGCCAGCAGAAGGGAGCTCGGGGGTGACACTGAAGCTTTCTTT. Translated: CASRRELGGDTEAFF.

In DNA form, the CDR3 reads TGTGCCAGCAGCAAAGGTAAGAAAAACTCTCCCAATGAGCAGTTCTTC. Encoded protein: CASSKGKKNSPNEQFF. The chain recombines TRBV21-1 with TRBJ2-1; the table names TRBD2, a call not compared with the DNA. TRBV21-1 counts as a pseudogene. This CDR3 is built from 16 residues.

This clone is a singleton in its sample. The J gene is TRBJ1-1, the V gene TRBV6-5, with a tentative D call TRBD1 (6 bases). CDR3 length: 12 amino acids. Germline V lookup: CDR1 MNHEY, CDR2 SVGAGI. V lost 2 bases, J lost 10 bases, and 11 bases lay in between. The chain's CDR3 is CASSYGAGAAFF. The DNA for the CDR3 is TGTGCCAGCAGTTACGGAGCAGGGGCAGCTTTCTTT.

This clone was counted between two and nine times. The chain combines TRBV12-3 or TRBV12-4 with TRBJ2-3, with unresolved D. Trimming cost V 3 bases and J 0 bases, with 4 bases left between them. The CDR3 is made up of 13 amino acids. The CDR3 DNA follows: TGTGCCAGCAGTTTTGGCAGCACAGATACGCAGTATTTT. This encodes CASSFGSTDTQYF.

The chain links TRBV24-1 to TRBJ2-5; the match to TRBD1 covers 11 bases. This CDR3 is built from 17 residues. V lost 4 bases, J lost 1 base, and 7 bases stayed unmatched. The germline gives CDR1 KGHDR, CDR2 SFDVKD. The CDR3 here is CATSDSGTGGLQETQYF. The CDR3 nucleotides read TGTGCCACCAGTGACTCCGGGACAGGGGGGCTCCAAGAGACCCAGTACTTC.

The chain carries TRBV11-2 and TRBJ2-1; a weak D match, TRBD2 (5 bases). The V gene lost 2 bases and the J gene lost 9 bases, with 17 bases spanning the gap. Germline-derived CDR1 and CDR2 are SGHAT and FQNNGV. This CDR3 region has 15 residues. The CDR3 DNA sequence: TGTGCCAGCAGCTTACTCCTAGGACTTGAGGGTGAGCAGTTCTTC. Translating it yields CASSLLLGLEGEQFF.

J is TRBJ1-2 and V is TRBV19; 7 positions agree with TRBD1. V was pared by 1 base and J by 4 bases, with 3 bases of the junction left unmatched. CDR3 length: 14 amino acids. The germline V gene encodes CDR1 LNHDA and CDR2 SQIVND (reference sequence). CDR3: CASSIGTGVYGYTF. The CDR3, as DNA: TGTGCCAGTAGTATAGGGACAGGCGTCTATGGCTACACCTTC. Supplemented by reference TRBV19 and TRBJ1-2, the full variable domain reads DGGITQSPKYLFRKEGQNVTLSCEQNLNHDAMYWYRQDPGQGLRLIYYSQIVNDFQKGDIAEGYSVSREKKESFPLTVTSAQKNPTAFYLCASSIGTGVYGYTFGSGTRLTVV.

This clone was observed a single time. This chain joins TRBV5-1 and TRBJ1-5, with 7 bases matching TRBD1. The CDR3 extends over 15 amino acids. J gave up 1 base and V 0 bases, and 1 base lay outside the gene matches. Germline V CDR1 and CDR2: SGHRS, YFSETQ. The CDR3 region has the DNA TGCGCCAGCAGCTTGGGGGGACAGAGCAATCAGCCCCAGCATTTT. Its translation is CASSLGGQSNQPQHF.

This clone appeared once. The chain couples TRBV11-3 to TRBJ2-7; no reliable D call. Germline CDR1 reads SGHNT; CDR2 reads YENEEA. V was cut by 1 base and J by 2 bases, with 9 bases left in between. This CDR3 is built from 14 residues. CDR3 region: CASSLGGSTYEQYF. The DNA of the CDR3 is TGTGCCAGCAGCTTAGGCGGCAGTACCTACGAGCAGTACTTC.

This chain uses TRBV19 with TRBJ2-3, with D perhaps TRBD1 (5 bases). Germline V gives CDR1 LNHDA, CDR2 SQIVND (reference sequence). V lost 6 bases, J lost 7 bases, and 20 bases lay in between. The CDR3 spans 15 residues. CDR3 nucleotides: TGTGCCAGTAGCGACCAGGGTGCCGGCCTTTATACGCAGTATTTT. Translated, it gives CASSDQGAGLYTQYF.

The chain has TRBV28 and TRBJ2-2; D not certain. Looked up from germline, CDR1 is MDHEN and CDR2 is SYDVKM. The CDR3 sequence is 11 residues long. CDR3: CASGYTGELFF. The CDR3 DNA follows: TGTGCTTCCGGGTACACCGGGGAGCTGTTTTTT.

This clone was seen at least ten times. J is TRBJ2-7 and V is TRBV7-8, with 9 bases lining up with TRBD2. The CDR3 length is 14 residues. CDR1 SGHVS and CDR2 FQNEAQ come from the germline V gene. V was pared by 4 bases and J by 3 bases, with 4 bases of the junction left unmatched. The chain's CDR3 is CASSSSGTIYEQYF. In DNA, the CDR3 is TGTGCCAGCAGCTCTAGCGGGACAATCTACGAGCAGTACTTC.

V is TRBV27 and J is TRBJ1-4; 9 bases line up with TRBD1. Looked up from germline, CDR1 is MNHEY and CDR2 is SMNVEV (reference sequence). With V trimmed by 6 bases and J by 0 bases, 5 bases remained unmatched. The CDR3 spans 16 residues. CDR3 DNA: TGTGCCAGCAGCCCCGGGACAGGGACAACTAATGAAAAACTGTTTTTT. Encoded protein: CASSPGTGTTNEKLFF.

The chain is built from TRBV7-9 and TRBJ2-5; TRBD2 agrees at 10 bases. V gave up 5 bases and J gave up 5 bases; unmatched junction bases: 11. Germline V gene lookup returns CDR1 SEHNR and CDR2 FQNEAQ (reference sequence). The CDR3 consists of 16 residues. The CDR3 nucleotides are TGTGCCAGCAGCCTCCTAGCGGGGGAGGCGTGGGAGACCCAGTACTTC. Its protein is CASSLLAGEAWETQYF.

With regard to this clone: This may be a read error: a much more frequent sequence differs by one nucleotide. This rearrangement joins TRBV11-3 to TRBJ2-7; 9 bases map to TRBD1. Germline V gene data show CDR1 as SGHNT and CDR2 as YENEEA. V shed 0 bases and J 3 bases; nucleotides not matched to a gene: 0. The CDR3 consists of 14 residues. CDR3 amino acids: CASSLEGQGYEQYF. CDR3 bases: TGTGCCAGCAGCTTAGAGGGACAGGGCTACGAGCAGTACTTC.

The chain combines TRBV7-2 with TRBJ2-7; D is unresolved. The V and J ends lost 6 bases and 1 base respectively, with 4 bases between them. The CDR3 sequence is 11 residues long. CDR1 and CDR2 from the germline V gene are SGHTA and FQGNSA. Here the CDR3 reads CASSRSYEQYF. CDR3 nucleotide sequence: TGTGCCAGCAGTCGTTCCTACGAGCAGTACTTC.

This clone turned up a few times. This sequence joins TRBV9 and TRBJ1-2; D might be TRBD1 (5 bases). V lost 5 bases to trimming and J lost 0 bases, with 11 bases between them. Germline V gives CDR1 SGDLS, CDR2 YYNGEE. This CDR3 has 14 amino acids. Written as DNA, the CDR3 is TGTGCCAGCAGAGACGACAGAACTAACTATGGCTACACCTTC. Translating it yields CASRDDRTNYGYTF.

This chain uses TRBV2 with TRBJ1-5, with D possibly being TRBD1 (6 bases). Between the trimmed V and J ends, which lost 6 bases and 7 bases, there was a span of 16 bases. This CDR3 comprises 14 residues. CDR1 and CDR2 from the germline V gene are SNHLY and FYNNEI. The DNA for the CDR3 is TGTGCCAGCAGGCGGGGGGGCACAGGGCAGCCCCAGCATTTT. Residues: CASRRGGTGQPQHF.